Sequencing of this T cell receptor (beta chain) was carried out in a study of cytomegalovirus exposure and HLA in healthy donors. Study-wide results and limits: Earlier results showed most TCR beta V segments being productive about 90% or about 30% of the time.

The PCR had 60 Vbeta and 13 Jbeta primers. Data came from immunoSEQ multiplex PCR; TCRdb stores just in-frame clones and leaves some out. The repertoire holds roughly 130,000 clones, with roughly 69% as singletons. Details on this clone: Its antigen is unidentified.

The sequence was collected from a human donor in good health. The source material was PBMCs.

This CDR3 is CASSALGQHYGYTF. CDR3 sequence (DNA): TGTGCCAGCAGCGCCCTGGGACAGCACTATGGCTACACCTTC. V and J are TRBV11-2 and TRBJ1-2; 7 nucleotides align to TRBD1. CDR1 and CDR2 (germline): SGHAT, FQNNGV. V lost 5 bases, J lost 3 bases, and 6 bases stayed unmatched. There are 14 residues in the CDR3.